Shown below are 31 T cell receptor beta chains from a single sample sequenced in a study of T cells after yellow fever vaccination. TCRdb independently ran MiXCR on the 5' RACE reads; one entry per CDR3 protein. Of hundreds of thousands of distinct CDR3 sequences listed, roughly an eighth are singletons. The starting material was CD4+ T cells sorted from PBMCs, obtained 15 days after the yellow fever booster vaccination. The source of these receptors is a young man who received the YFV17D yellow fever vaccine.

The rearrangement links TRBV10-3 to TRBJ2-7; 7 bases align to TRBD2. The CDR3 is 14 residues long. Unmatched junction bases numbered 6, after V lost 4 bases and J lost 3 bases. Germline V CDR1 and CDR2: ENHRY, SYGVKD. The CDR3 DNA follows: TGTGCCATCAGTGCCCAGCGGGGAGACTACGAGCAGTACTTC. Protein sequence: CAISAQRGDYEQYF.

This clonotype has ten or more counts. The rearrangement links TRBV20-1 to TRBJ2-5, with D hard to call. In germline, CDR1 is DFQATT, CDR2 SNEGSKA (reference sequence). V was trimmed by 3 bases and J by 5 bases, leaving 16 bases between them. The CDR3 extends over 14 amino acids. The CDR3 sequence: CSARGDASPETQYF. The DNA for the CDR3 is TGCAGTGCTAGGGGTGACGCTTCGCCGGAGACCCAGTACTTC.

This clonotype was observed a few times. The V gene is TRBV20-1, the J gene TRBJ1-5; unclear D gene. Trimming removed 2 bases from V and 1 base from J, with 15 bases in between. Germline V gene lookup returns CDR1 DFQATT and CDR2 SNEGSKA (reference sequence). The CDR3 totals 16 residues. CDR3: CSARIYGGGSNQPQHF. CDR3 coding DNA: TGCAGTGCTAGAATCTACGGAGGTGGAAGCAATCAGCCCCAGCATTTT.

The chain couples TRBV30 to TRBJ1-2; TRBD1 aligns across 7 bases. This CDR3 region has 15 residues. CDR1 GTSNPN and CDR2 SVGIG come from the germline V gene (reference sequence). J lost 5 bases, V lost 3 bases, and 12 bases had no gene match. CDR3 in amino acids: CAWRESGTARYGYTF. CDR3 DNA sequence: TGTGCCTGGAGGGAGTCCGGGACAGCCAGATATGGCTACACCTTC. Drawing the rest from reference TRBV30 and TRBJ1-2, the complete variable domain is SQTIHQWPATLVQPVGSPLSLECTVEGTSNPNLYWYRQAAGRGLQLLFYSVGIGQISSEVPQNLSASRPQDRQFILSSKKLLLSDSGFYLCAWRESGTARYGYTFGSGTRLTVV.

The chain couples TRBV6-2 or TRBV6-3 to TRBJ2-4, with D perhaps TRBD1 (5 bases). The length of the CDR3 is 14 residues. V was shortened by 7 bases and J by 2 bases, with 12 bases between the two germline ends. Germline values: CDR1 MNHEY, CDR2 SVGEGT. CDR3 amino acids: CASTLQDTKNIQYF. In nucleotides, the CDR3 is TGTGCCAGCACCTTACAGGACACCAAAAACATTCAGTACTTC.

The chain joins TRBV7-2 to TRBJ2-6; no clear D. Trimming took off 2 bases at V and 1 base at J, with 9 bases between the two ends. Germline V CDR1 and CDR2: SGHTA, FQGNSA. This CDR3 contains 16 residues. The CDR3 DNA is TGTGCCAGCAGCTTATATAGTGCATCTGGGGCCAACGTCCTGACTTTC. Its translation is CASSLYSASGANVLTF.

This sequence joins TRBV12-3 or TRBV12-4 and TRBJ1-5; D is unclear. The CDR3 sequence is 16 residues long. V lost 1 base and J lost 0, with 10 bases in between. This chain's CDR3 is CASSLDGFFSNQPQHF. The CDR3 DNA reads TGTGCCAGCAGTTTAGATGGGTTCTTTAGCAATCAGCCCCAGCATTTT.

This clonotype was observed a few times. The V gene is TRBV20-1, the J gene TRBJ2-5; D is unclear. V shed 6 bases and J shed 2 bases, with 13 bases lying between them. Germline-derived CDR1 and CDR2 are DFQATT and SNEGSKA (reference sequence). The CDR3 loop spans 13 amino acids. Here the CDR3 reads CSAGRVNQETQYF. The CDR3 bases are TGCAGTGCCGGCCGGGTCAATCAAGAGACCCAGTACTTC.

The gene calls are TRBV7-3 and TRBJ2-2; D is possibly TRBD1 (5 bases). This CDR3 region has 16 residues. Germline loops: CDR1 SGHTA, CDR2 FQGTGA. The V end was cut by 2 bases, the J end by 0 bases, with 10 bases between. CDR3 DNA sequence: TGTGCCAGCAGCTTAGGTCAACAGGCGAACACCGGGGAGCTGTTTTTT. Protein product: CASSLGQQANTGELFF.

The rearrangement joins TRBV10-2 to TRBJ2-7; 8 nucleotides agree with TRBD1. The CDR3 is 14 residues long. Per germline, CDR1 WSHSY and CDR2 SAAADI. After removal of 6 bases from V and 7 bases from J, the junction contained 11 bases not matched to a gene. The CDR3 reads CASSPGQALREQYF. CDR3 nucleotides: TGCGCCAGCAGCCCGGGACAGGCTCTTAGGGAGCAGTACTTC.

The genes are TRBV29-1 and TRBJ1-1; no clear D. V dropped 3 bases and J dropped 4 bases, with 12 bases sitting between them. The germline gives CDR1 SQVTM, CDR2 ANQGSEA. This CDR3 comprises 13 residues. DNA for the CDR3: TGCAGCGTTGAGGAGTGGATCCGCACTGAAGCTTTCTTT. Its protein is CSVEEWIRTEAFF.

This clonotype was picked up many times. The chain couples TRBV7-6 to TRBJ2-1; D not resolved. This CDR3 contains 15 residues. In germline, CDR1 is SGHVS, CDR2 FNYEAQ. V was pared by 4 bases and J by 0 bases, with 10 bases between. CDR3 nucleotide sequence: TGTGCCAGCAGCTCGGCGATTAGCTCCTACAATGAGCAGTTCTTC. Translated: CASSSAISSYNEQFF. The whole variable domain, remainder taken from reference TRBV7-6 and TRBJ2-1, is GAGVSQSPRYKVTKRGQDVALRCDPISGHVSLYWYRQALGQGPEFLTYFNYEAQQDKSGLPNDRFSAERPEGSISTLTIQRTEQRDSAMYRCASSSAISSYNEQFFGPGTRLTVL.

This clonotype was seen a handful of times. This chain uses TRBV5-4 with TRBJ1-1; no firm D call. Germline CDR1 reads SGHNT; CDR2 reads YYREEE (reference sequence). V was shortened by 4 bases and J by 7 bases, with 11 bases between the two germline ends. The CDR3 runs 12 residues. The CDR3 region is CASSGNTVEAFF. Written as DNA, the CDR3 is TGTGCCAGCAGCGGAAATACAGTTGAAGCTTTCTTT.

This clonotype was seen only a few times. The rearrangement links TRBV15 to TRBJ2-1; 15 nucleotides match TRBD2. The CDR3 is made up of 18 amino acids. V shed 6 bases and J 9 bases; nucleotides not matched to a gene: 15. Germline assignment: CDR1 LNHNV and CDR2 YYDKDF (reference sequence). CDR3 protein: CATSPALGLAGGWGEQFF. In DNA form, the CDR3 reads TGTGCCACCAGTCCAGCGCTGGGACTAGCGGGGGGATGGGGTGAGCAGTTCTTC.

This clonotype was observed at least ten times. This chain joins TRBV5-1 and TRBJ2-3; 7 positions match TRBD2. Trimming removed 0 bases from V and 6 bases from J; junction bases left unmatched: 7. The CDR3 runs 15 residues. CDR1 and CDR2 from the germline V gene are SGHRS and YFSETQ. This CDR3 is CASSLDGGGLDTQYF. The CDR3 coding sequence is TGCGCCAGCAGCTTGGACGGGGGAGGGTTGGATACGCAGTATTTT. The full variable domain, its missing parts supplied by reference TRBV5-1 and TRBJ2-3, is KAGVTQTPRYLIKTRGQQVTLSCSPISGHRSVSWYQQTPGQGLQFLFEYFSETQRNKGNFPGRFSGRQFSNSRSEMNVSTLELGDSALYLCASSLDGGGLDTQYFGPGTRLTVL.

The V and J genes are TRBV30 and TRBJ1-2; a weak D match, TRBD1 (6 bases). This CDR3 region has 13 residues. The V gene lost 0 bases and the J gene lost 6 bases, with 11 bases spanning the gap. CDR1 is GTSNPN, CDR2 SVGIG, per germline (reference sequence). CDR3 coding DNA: TGTGCCTGGAGTGTAAGGGGGGCAAATGGCTACACCTTC. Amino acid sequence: CAWSVRGANGYTF.

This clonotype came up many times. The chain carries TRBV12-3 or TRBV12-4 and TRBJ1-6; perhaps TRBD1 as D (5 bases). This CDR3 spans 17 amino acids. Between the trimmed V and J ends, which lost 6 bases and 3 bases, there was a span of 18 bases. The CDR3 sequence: CASSHLGVSRYNSPLHF. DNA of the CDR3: TGTGCCAGCAGCCATTTGGGGGTCTCCCGCTATAATTCACCCCTCCACTTT.

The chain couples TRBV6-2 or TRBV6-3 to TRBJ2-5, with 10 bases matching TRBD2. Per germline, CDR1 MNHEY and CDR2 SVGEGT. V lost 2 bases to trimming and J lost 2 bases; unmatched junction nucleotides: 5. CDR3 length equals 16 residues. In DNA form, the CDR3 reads TGTGCCAGCAGTTACGGGCTAGCGGGGGATCAAGAGACCCAGTACTTC. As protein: CASSYGLAGDQETQYF.

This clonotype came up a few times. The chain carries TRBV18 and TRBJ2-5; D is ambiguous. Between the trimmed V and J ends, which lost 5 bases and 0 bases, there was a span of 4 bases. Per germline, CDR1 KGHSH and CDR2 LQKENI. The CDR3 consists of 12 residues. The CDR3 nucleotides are TGTGCCAGCTCAAACTACCAAGAGACCCAGTACTTC. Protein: CASSNYQETQYF.

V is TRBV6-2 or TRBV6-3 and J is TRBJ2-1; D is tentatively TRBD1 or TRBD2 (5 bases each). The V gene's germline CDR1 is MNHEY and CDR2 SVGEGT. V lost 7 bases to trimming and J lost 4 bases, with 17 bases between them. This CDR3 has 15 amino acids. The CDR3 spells CASTPRDGEYNEQFF. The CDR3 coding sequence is TGTGCCAGCACGCCCCGGGACGGGGAGTACAATGAGCAGTTCTTC.

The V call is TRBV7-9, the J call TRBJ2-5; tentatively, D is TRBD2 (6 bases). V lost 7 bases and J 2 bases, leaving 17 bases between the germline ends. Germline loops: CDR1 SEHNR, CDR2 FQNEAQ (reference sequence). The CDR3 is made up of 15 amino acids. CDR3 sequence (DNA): TGTGCCAGCAACCCGGCTGGCGGGGTACAAGAGACCCAGTACTTC. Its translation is CASNPAGGVQETQYF.

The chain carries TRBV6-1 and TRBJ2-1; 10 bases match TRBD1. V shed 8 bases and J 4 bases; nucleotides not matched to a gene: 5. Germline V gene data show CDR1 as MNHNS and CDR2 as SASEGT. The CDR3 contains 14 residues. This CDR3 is CASFRDRGYNEQFF. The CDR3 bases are TGTGCCAGCTTTCGGGACAGGGGTTACAATGAGCAGTTCTTC.

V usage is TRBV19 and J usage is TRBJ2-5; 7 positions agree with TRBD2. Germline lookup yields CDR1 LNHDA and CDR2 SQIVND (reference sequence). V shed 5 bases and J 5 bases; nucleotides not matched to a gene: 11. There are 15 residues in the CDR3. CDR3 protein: CASSSQRGSWETQYF. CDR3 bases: TGTGCCAGTAGTTCCCAGCGGGGTAGTTGGGAGACCCAGTACTTC.

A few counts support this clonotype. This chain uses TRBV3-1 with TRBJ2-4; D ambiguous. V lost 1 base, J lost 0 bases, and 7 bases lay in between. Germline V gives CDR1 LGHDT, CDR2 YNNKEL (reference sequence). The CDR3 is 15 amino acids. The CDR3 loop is CASSQGQIAKNIQYF. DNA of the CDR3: TGTGCCAGCAGCCAAGGCCAGATAGCCAAAAACATTCAGTACTTC.

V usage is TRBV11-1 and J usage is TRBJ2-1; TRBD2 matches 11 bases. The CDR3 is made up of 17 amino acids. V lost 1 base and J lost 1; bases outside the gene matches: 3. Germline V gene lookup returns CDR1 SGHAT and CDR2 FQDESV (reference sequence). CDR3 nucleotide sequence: TGTGCCAGCAGCTTAGTGCGACTAGCGGGGTCCTACAATGAGCAGTTCTTC. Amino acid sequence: CASSLVRLAGSYNEQFF.

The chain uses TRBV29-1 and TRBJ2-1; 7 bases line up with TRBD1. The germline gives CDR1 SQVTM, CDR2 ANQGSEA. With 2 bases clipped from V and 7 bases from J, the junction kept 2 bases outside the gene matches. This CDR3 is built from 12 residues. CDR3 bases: TGCAGCGTTGAACCACAGGGGAATGAGCAGTTCTTC. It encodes CSVEPQGNEQFF.

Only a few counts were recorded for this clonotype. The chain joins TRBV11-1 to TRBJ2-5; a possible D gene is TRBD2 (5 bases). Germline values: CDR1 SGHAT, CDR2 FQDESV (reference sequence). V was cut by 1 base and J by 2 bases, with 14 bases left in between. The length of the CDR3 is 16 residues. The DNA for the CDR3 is TGTGCCAGCAGCTTAGGCCTGGGAGTACGGCAAGAGACCCAGTACTTC. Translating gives CASSLGLGVRQETQYF.

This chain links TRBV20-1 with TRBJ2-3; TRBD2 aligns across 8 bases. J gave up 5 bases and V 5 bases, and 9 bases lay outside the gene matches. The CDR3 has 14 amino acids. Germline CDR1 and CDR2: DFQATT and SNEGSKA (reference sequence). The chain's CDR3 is CSAPIPGGGDTQYF. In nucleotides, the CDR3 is TGCAGTGCTCCCATCCCCGGGGGGGGAGATACGCAGTATTTT.

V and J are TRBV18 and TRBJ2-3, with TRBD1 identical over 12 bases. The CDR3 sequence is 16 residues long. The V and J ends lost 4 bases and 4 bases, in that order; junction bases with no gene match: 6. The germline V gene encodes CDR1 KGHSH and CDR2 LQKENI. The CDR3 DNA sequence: TGTGCCAGCTCACGAGCCGGGACAGGGGGCCCAGATACGCAGTATTTT. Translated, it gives CASSRAGTGGPDTQYF.

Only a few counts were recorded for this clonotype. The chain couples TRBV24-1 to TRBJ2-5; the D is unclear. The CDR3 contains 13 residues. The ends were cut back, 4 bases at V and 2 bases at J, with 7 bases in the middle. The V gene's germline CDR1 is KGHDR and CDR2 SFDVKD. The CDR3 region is CATSDPPQETQYF. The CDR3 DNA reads TGTGCCACCAGTGACCCCCCTCAAGAGACCCAGTACTTC.

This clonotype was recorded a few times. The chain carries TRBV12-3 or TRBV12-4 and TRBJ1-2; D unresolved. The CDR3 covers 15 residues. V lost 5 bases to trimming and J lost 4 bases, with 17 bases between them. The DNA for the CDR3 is TGTGCCAGCAGTCCCGGACCCGAAAGGTCCTATGGCTACACCTTC. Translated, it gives CASSPGPERSYGYTF.